These 23 T cell receptor beta chains came from one sample sequenced in a study of tumor-infiltrating lymphocytes in primary liver carcinoma. Total RNA amounting to around 530 ng was the source from which TCR beta cDNA was made with a constant-region primer. ARM-PCR was slightly modified, and three nested multiplex PCR rounds with it gave rise to the TCR beta libraries. With TRBV1-TRBV30 forward primers and a C-beta reverse primer, the first two PCR rounds were run for approximately 10 cycles each. One entry per CDR3 protein, called by TCRdb with MiXCR from the multiplex PCR reads. Of roughly 57,000 distinct CDR3 sequences in the sample, roughly 70% are singletons; the top ten hold around 60%. Both RNA and DNA were isolated together from around 20-30 mg of bulk tissue that had not been sorted. The specimen was liver tumor tissue from sampling region 2. Subset denoted: tumor region T2, inferior pole. The receptor set was obtained from a man aged 35 to 55 with primary liver carcinoma and hepatitis B virus infection.

As for this clonotype: One junction end does not reproduce the germline sequence, and a read error may be involved. The chain couples TRBV12-3 or TRBV12-4 to TRBJ2-4, with D perhaps given as TRBD1 or TRBD2 (6 bases each). The CDR3 consists of 17 residues. CDR3 loop: CASSLWGADIAKNIQYF. DNA of the CDR3: TGTGCCAGTAGTTTATGGGGGGCGGACATAGCCAAAAACATTCAGTACTTC.

On this clonotype: Because the CDR3 is missing its conserved closing phenylalanine or tryptophan, this is likely a read error. The rearrangement joins TRBV4-3 to TRBJ2-1, with D unresolved. The CDR3 consists of 17 residues. V lost 0 bases, J lost 3 bases, and 15 bases lay in between. Per the germline V gene, CDR1 is LGHNA and CDR2 is YSLEER. The CDR3: CASSQDLGSNYYNEQFI. In DNA form, the CDR3 reads TGCGCCAGCAGCCAAGATCTTGGCAGCAACTACTACAATGAGCAGTTCATC.

A remark on this clonotype: An end of the junction does not agree with germline; a read error may underlie this. The chain recombines TRBV4-1 with TRBJ2-7, with D perhaps TRBD1 (6 bases). This CDR3 region has 15 residues. Germline CDR1 is MGHRA and CDR2 is YSYEKL. CDR3 protein: CASNQDREQGHKQYF. The CDR3 nucleotides read TGCGCCAGCAACCAAGATCGGGAACAGGGACACAAGCAGTACTTC.

As to this clonotype: As the CDR3 is not closed by the conserved phenylalanine or tryptophan, this likely results from a read error. The chain is built from TRBV6-5 and TRBJ1-1; 8 nucleotides align to TRBD1. The CDR3 is made up of 14 amino acids. V shed 3 bases and J 6 bases; nucleotides not matched to a gene: 6. Germline loops: CDR1 MNHEY, CDR2 SVGAGI. The CDR3 nucleotides read TGTGCCAGCAGTTATCAGGGGGCCTACGCTGAAGCTTTCTTA. Protein sequence: CASSYQGAYAEAFL.

A note on this clonotype: Being one base from a much bigger clone, this may be a read error. The V call is TRBV13, the J call TRBJ2-7; 7 nucleotides align to TRBD2. From germline, CDR1 is PRHDT and CDR2 FYEKMQ (reference sequence). V lost 4 bases and J lost 2; bases outside the gene matches: 5. The CDR3 sequence is 14 residues long. The CDR3 sequence: CASSSKGRAYEQYF. The CDR3 nucleotides are TGTGCCAGCAGCTCCAAGGGGAGGGCCTACGAGCAGTACTTC. Together with reference TRBV13 and TRBJ2-7, the CDR3 gives the full variable domain: AAGVIQSPRHLIKEKRETATLKCYPIPRHDTVYWYQQGPGQDPQFLISFYEKMQSDKGSIPDRFSAQQFSDYHSELNMSSLELGDSALYFCASSSKGRAYEQYFGPGTRLTVT.

This clonotype was counted a single time. One junction end disagrees with the germline gene, perhaps due to a read error. V and J are TRBV11-2 and TRBJ2-5; a weak D match, TRBD2 (5 bases). Germline V lookup: CDR1 SGHAT, CDR2 FQNNGV. The CDR3 contains 18 residues. In DNA form, the CDR3 reads TGTGCCAGCAGCCTAGATCCGTGGTCTAGCAGGAGAGGAGAGATCCAGTACTTC. Translating it yields CASSLDPWSSRRGEIQYF.

The chain joins TRBV7-9 to TRBJ1-1; no reliable D call. V lost 2 bases and J 1 base, leaving 5 bases between the germline ends. The CDR3 spans 13 residues. In germline, CDR1 is SEHNR, CDR2 FQNEAQ (reference sequence). In DNA, the CDR3 is TGTGCCAGCAGCTTATCCGGGAACACTGAAGCTTTCTTT. Protein: CASSLSGNTEAFF.

The chain couples TRBV11-2 to TRBJ2-3, with 9 bases lining up with TRBD2. Germline V CDR1 and CDR2: SGHAT, FQNNGV. J gave up 6 bases and V 2 bases, and 15 bases lay outside the gene matches. The CDR3 runs to 18 residues. CDR3 residues: CASSLNLQAGGDADTQYF. The DNA for the CDR3 is TGTGCCAGCAGCTTAAATCTCCAAGCGGGAGGCGATGCGGATACGCAGTATTTT.

The chain is built from TRBV4-1 and TRBJ2-6; D remains ambiguous. Trimming shortened V by 0 bases and J by 0 bases, and 18 bases separated the two germline ends. This CDR3 contains 20 residues. Germline CDR1 MGHRA, CDR2 YSYEKL. DNA for the CDR3: TGCGCCAGCAGCCAAGATCCCGTGACACTGGGTTCCTCTGGGGCCAACGTCCTGACTTTC. It specifies CASSQDPVTLGSSGANVLTF.

By proportion, this clonotype is medium-sized. The J gene is TRBJ2-1, the V gene TRBV29-1, with a possible D match to TRBD2 (5 bases). Trimming cost V 7 bases and J 7 bases, with 14 bases left between them. The CDR3 runs 12 residues. Germline lookup yields CDR1 SQVTM and CDR2 ANQGSEA. In DNA, the CDR3 is TGCAGCGCCCGCGCGGGCGGAAATGAGCAGTTCTTC. Protein product: CSARAGGNEQFF.

The chain combines TRBV12-3 or TRBV12-4 with TRBJ1-5, with 7 positions matching TRBD1. Losses at the gene ends were 6 bases for V and 4 bases for J; bases not matched to a gene: 3. The CDR3 runs to 13 residues. The CDR3 here is CASRDRKNQPQHF. CDR3 in DNA: TGTGCCAGCAGGGACAGGAAGAATCAGCCCCAGCATTTT.

The CDR3 DNA reads as TGTGCTAGTAGTGGAAAACCGGGACTAGCGGGAGGGGTACACGAGCAGTACTTC. It yields the protein CASSGKPGLAGGVHEQYF. The chain carries TRBV4-2 and TRBJ2-7, with TRBD2 identical over 16 bases. From germline, CDR1 is LGHNA and CDR2 YNFKEQ. The CDR3 covers 18 residues.

In its sample, this clonotype was seen a few times. A read error may explain this, as a much larger clone is one base away. V and J are TRBV5-1 and TRBJ2-1, with 10 bases that match TRBD1. The CDR3 consists of 15 residues. Germline CDR1 and CDR2: SGHRS and YFSETQ. CDR3 DNA sequence: TGCGCCAGCTGCTTCGGGACAGGGGTCTACAATGAGCAGTTCTTC. Encoded protein: CASCFGTGVYNEQFF.

This chain joins TRBV4-1 and TRBJ1-2; TRBD1 might be the D (5 bases). This CDR3 spans 14 amino acids. Per germline, CDR1 MGHRA and CDR2 YSYEKL. With 3 bases removed from V and 5 bases from J, the gap between germline ends came to 13 bases. CDR3 sequence (DNA): TGCGCCAGCAGCCATCAGGAGGGGAAGTATGGCTACACCTTC. Protein: CASSHQEGKYGYTF.

Remarks on this clonotype: Sequence at one end of the junction differs from germline and may be a read error. V and J are TRBV12-3 or TRBV12-4 and TRBJ1-5, with D tentatively TRBD1 (5 bases). The CDR3 runs 15 residues. The CDR3 DNA follows: TGTGCCAGCAGTTTAGCGGGGGGAAGCAATCAGCCCCAACATTTT. This translates into CASSLAGGSNQPQHF.

V is TRBV12-3 or TRBV12-4 and J is TRBJ2-5; D is possibly TRBD2 (6 bases). CDR3 length: 14 residues. CDR3 DNA sequence: TGTGCAGCAGCACCTACCCCGGGAGCGAAGAGACAGTACTTC. Amino acid sequence: CAAAPTPGAKRQYF.

This clonotype was detected a few times. V usage is TRBV20-1 and J usage is TRBJ2-3; D possibly matches TRBD1 or TRBD2 (5 bases each). The CDR3 has 15 amino acids. V lost 0 bases to trimming and J lost 1 base, with 11 bases between them. Germline V lookup: CDR1 DFQATT, CDR2 SNEGSKA (reference sequence). The CDR3 DNA follows: TGCAGTGCTAGAGATCTGAGGGGTGGCACAGATACGCAGTATTTT. Its translation is CSARDLRGGTDTQYF.

This clonotype was picked up a small number of times. The V and J genes are TRBV11-3 and TRBJ1-5, with 9 bases that match TRBD1. Germline CDR1 reads SGHNT; CDR2 reads YENEEA. The V gene end was trimmed by 6 bases and the J gene end by 4 bases; junction bases not matched to a gene: 4. CDR3 length equals 14 residues. The CDR3 protein is CASSPGTGNQPQHF. The CDR3 nucleotides read TGTGCCAGCAGTCCCGGGACAGGGAATCAGCCCCAGCATTTT.

On this clonotype: This may stem from a read error, because a much larger clone lies one nucleotide away. The V and J genes are TRBV28 and TRBJ1-2; no reliable D call. The germline V gene encodes CDR1 MDHEN and CDR2 SYDVKM. The CDR3 extends over 16 amino acids. As DNA, the CDR3 is TGTGCCGGCAGTCCTAGGACGGAAGAGGCCTACTATGGCTACACCTTC. Translation gives CAGSPRTEEAYYGYTF.

J is TRBJ1-2 and V is TRBV24-1, with D tentatively TRBD1 (6 bases). CDR3 length: 16 amino acids. Germline V gives CDR1 KGHDR, CDR2 SFDVKD. Trimming left V 3 bases short and J 8 bases short, with 21 bases between. CDR3 region: CATSDSNGQTFCGYTF. The CDR3 DNA sequence: TGTGCCACCAGTGATAGCAATGGACAGACCTTCTGCGGCTACACCTTC.

Note on this clonotype: The CDR3 carries no conserved terminal phenylalanine or tryptophan, so it likely arises from a read error. The V gene is TRBV4-1, the J gene TRBJ1-2; the D is unclear. The V gene's germline CDR1 is MGHRA and CDR2 YSYEKL. The CDR3 is made up of 15 amino acids. The CDR3, as DNA: TGCACCAGCAGCCAAGATTCGGACCCTTTCCATGGCTACACCCTC. Protein product: CTSSQDSDPFHGYTL.

V usage is TRBV10-3 and J usage is TRBJ2-3; 10 nucleotides line up with TRBD2. This CDR3 region has 16 residues. The ends lost 6 bases at V and 0 bases at J; junction bases unmatched: 6. In germline, CDR1 is ENHRY, CDR2 SYGVKD. CDR3 sequence: CAIRHTSGTSTDTQYF. For the CDR3, the DNA is TGTGCCATCAGGCATACTAGCGGGACTAGCACAGATACGCAGTATTTT.

Comment on this clonotype: The junction shows a germline mismatch at one end, possibly a read error. V usage is TRBV5-5 and J usage is TRBJ2-1; 8 bases match TRBD1. The CDR3 length is 15 residues. Germline V gene sequence: CDR1 SGHKS, CDR2 YYEKEE (reference sequence). CDR3 DNA: TGCGCCAGCAGCCCTGGACAGGGTCCCTACAATGAACACTTCTTC. It translates to CASSPGQGPYNEHFF.